This T cell receptor beta chain was observed in a study of persistence of HIV-infected CD4 T cells (TCRdb year 2020). About the investigation overall: CMV- and HIV-1 Gag-responding CD4+ T cells were isolated from ART-treated individuals so that antigen-driven clonal expansion of HIV-1-infected cells could be examined. The median time participants had been on suppressive ART was about eight years. Peripheral blood samples of up to roughly 180 mL were taken at multiple time points, with the exception of a couple of participants who underwent leukapheresis at a single time point. The clonality of all cells in each sorted population was measured by TCRbeta sequencing, and the clonality of infected cells was measured by proviral sequencing. Cross-participant TCR cluster analysis included roughly 8 participants for CMV and over five participants for Gag.

Overall study outcomes, separate from this receptor: TCRbeta richness in CMV- and Gag-responding cells was significantly lower than in anti-CD3/anti-CD28-responding cells; CMV-responding cells had higher oligoclonality than CD3/CD28-stimulated and Gag-responding cells. Within the same sorted populations, TCR oligoclonality correlated with proviral oligoclonality. Because the TCR analyses were done in bulk, restricting them to just the rare CMV-responding cells that actually carried HIV-1 proviruses was not possible. The study involved few individuals and tested only a limited range of antigens. Antigen-responding cells were enriched for degenerate expanded CDR3beta sequences, which suggests convergent selection of CD4+ responses to CMV and Gag.

The immunoSEQ hsTCRB assay version 4 in survey mode was used to sequence TCRbeta repertoires from genomic DNA. For TCRbeta sequencing, genomic DNA was diluted to roughly 9.2 ng/uL, with up to 1 ug used per sample. For the original study's pipeline: Analysis of the TCRbeta data was done in ImmunoSeq Analyzer 3.0, and diversity was computed on productive nucleotide rearrangements. The improved Chao index was used to estimate lower-bound TCR diversity, and the Gini coefficient was used to estimate clonality using the Immunarch R package. Nucleotide rearrangements that differed but encoded the same CDR3beta amino acid sequence were counted as separate clonotypes. Differential abundance analysis identified TCRbeta sequences significantly enriched in antigen-responding cells relative to anti-CD3/anti-CD28-activated cells. TCRs were clustered by predicted peptide-MHC specificity with GLIPH2, both within individual participants and across merged participant data sets. TCRdb provides this immuneACCESS table in a form limited to in-frame rearrangements. Some clones are lacking; in checked studies, under half of them reflect an unresolved V gene, and why the rest are absent is not known. Clone size and the V and J calls come from that table; the DNA yielded D and trimming. Recorded for this sample are roughly 35,000 clones; approximately 80% of them occurred a single time. The top ten clones comprise approximately 1.6% of the sample.

CDR1 LNHNV and CDR2 YYDKDF were looked up in the germline V gene (reference sequence). The CDR3 contains 16 residues, cysteine and phenylalanine counted. The DNA shown is the 48-base CDR3, in frame from base 1. V was cut back by 0 bases and J by 0 bases, leaving a gap of 9 bases between them. This clone was found once. The target of this receptor is not known. The sample holds no much larger clone one base away, and base qualities are not on file. What this sample's treatment or condition label stands for: suppressive antiretroviral therapy. Lysates of CMV-infected fibroblasts at around 9.7 ug/mL were used to stimulate the cells. Memory populations depleted of antigen-responding cells were obtained by sorting nonresponding CD40L-negative CD69-negative CD45RO-high memory CD4+ T cells. HIV-1-infected adults in whom suppressive ART had been started during chronic infection were enrolled as participants. Plasma HIV-1 RNA had been undetectable (below 50 copies/mL) in participants for at least 4 years. To be included, a participant needed positive CMV serology and a CD4+ T cell count above 400 cells/uL. Before stimulation, PBMCs were isolated using density centrifugation and depleted of CD8+ T cells. For 15 to 20 hours, CD8-depleted PBMCs were stimulated with anti-CD28/CD49d costimulation, a CD40-blocking antibody, and enfuvirtide, which was added to prevent new infections. Sorting was done on either a Beckman Coulter MoFlo Legacy or an XDP sorter, and propidium iodide was used to exclude dead cells. For samples with more than one million cells, genomic DNA was extracted with the QIAamp DNA Mini Kit, and for all other samples the Quick-DNA Microprep Kit was used.

This material consisted of CD4+ T cells sorted from PBMCs after approximately 19-hour stimulation, taken from a patient who received antiretroviral therapy. Taken with the paper, the label for cell subset or site translates to: CD40L-CD69- CD45RO-high memory CD4 T cells not responding to CMV lysate. This receptor was identified in an adult man with HIV who was CMV-seropositive. The sequence joins TRBV15 to TRBJ1-5; a tentative D match to TRBD1 spans 6 bases. Here is the DNA: TGTGCCACCAGCAGAGAAGGGGGGTTTAGCAATCAGCCCCAGCATTTT. Its protein is CATSREGGFSNQPQHF.